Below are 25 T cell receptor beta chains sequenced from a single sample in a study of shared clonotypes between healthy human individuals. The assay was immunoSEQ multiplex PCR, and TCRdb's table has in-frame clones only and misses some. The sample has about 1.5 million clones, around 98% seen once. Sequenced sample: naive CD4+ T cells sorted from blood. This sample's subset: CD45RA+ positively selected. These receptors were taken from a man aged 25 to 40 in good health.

The CDR3: CASRPTGVGNQPQHF. CDR3 nucleotide sequence: TGTGCCAGCAGACCGACAGGGGTCGGCAATCAGCCCCAGCATTTT. This chain connects TRBV2 to TRBJ1-5, with TRBD1 identical over 8 bases. V trimming: 6 bases; J trimming: 2 bases; junction bases outside the gene matches: 6. The CDR3 totals 15 residues. The V gene's germline CDR1 is SNHLY and CDR2 FYNNEI.

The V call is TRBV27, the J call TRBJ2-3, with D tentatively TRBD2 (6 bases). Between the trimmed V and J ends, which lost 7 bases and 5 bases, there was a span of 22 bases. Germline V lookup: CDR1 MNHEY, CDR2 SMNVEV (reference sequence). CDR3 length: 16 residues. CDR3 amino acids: CASNPLGRGRGDTQYF. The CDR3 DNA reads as TGTGCCAGCAACCCCTTAGGGCGAGGGCGGGGAGATACGCAGTATTTT.

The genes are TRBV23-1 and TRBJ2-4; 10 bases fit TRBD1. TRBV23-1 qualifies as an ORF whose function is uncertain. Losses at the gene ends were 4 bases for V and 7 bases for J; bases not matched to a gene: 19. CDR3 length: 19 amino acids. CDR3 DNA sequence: TGCGCCAGCAGTCCACATACCGCTCCGGGACAGGGGTGGGGGAACATTCAGTACTTC. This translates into CASSPHTAPGQGWGNIQYF.

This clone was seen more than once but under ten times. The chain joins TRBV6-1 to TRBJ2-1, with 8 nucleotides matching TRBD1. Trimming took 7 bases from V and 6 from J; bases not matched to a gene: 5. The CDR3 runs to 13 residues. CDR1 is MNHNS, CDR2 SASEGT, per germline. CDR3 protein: CASTQTGVNEQFF. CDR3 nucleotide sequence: TGTGCCAGCACCCAGACAGGGGTCAATGAGCAGTTCTTC.

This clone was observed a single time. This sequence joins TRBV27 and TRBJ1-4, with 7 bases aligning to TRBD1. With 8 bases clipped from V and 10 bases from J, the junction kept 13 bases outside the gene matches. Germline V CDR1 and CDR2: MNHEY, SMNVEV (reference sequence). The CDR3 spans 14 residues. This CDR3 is CASGKQGLSRKLFF. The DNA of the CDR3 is TGTGCCAGCGGAAAACAGGGGCTATCTCGAAAACTGTTTTTT.

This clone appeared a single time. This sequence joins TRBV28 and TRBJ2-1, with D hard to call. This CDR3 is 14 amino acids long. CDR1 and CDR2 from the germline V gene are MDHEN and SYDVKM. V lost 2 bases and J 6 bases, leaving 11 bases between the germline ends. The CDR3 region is CASSLVVKGNEQFF. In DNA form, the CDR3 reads TGTGCCAGCAGTTTAGTAGTCAAGGGCAATGAGCAGTTCTTC. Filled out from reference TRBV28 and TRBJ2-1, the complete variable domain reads DVKVTQSSRYLVKRTGEKVFLECVQDMDHENMFWYRQDPGLGLRLIYFSYDVKMKEKGDIPEGYSVSREKKERFSLILESASTNQTSMYLCASSLVVKGNEQFFGPGTRLTVL.

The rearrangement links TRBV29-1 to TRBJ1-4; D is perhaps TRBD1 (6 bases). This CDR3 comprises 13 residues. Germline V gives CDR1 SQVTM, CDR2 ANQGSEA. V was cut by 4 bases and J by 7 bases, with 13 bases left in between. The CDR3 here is CSVVAGGGEKLFF. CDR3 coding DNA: TGCAGCGTTGTAGCGGGGGGCGGTGAAAAACTGTTTTTT.

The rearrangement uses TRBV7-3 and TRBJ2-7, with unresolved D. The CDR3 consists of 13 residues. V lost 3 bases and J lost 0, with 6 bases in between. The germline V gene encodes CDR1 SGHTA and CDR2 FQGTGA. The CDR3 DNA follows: TGTGCCAGCAGCTTGGGAAACTCCTACGAGCAGTACTTC. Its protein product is CASSLGNSYEQYF.

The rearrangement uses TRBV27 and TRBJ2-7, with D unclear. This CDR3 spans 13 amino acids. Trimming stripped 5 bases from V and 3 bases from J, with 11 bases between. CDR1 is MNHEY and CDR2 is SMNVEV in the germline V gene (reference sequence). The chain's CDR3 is CASSPFDNYEQYF. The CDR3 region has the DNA TGTGCCAGCAGTCCGTTCGACAACTACGAGCAGTACTTC.

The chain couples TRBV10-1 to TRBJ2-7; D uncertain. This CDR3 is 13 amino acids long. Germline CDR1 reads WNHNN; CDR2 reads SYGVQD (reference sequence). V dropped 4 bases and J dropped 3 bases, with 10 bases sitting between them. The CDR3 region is CASSGGAGYEQYF. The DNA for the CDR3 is TGCGCCAGCAGTGGAGGCGCCGGCTACGAGCAGTACTTC.

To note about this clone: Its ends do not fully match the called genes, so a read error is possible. CDR3 loop: CSWDRPPPIF. The DNA for the CDR3 is TGCAGCTGGGACAGACCCCCGCCTATTTTT. The genes are TRBV29-1 and TRBJ2-3; 7 nucleotides agree with TRBD1. Germline assignment: CDR1 SQVTM and CDR2 ANQGSEA. CDR3 length: 10 residues.

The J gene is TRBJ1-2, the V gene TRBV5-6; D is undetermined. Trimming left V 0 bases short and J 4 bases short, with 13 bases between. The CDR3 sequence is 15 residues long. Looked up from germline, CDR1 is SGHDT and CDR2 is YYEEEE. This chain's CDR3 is CASSLAPVNLYGYTF. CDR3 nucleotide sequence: TGTGCCAGCAGCTTGGCCCCAGTAAACCTCTATGGCTACACCTTC.

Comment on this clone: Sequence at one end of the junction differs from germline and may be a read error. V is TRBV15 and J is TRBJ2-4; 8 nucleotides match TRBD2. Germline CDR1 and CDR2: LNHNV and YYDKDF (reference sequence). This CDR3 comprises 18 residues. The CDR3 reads CATRRAAKAGEAKNIQYF. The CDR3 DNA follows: TGTGCCACCAGAAGAGCCGCGAAAGCGGGAGAAGCCAAAAACATTCAGTACTTC.

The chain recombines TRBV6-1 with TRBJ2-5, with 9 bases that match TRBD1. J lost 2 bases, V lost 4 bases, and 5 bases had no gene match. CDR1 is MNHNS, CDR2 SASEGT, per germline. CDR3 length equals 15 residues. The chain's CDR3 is CASSAGTGRQETQYF. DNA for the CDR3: TGTGCCAGCAGTGCCGGGACAGGGCGGCAAGAGACCCAGTACTTC.

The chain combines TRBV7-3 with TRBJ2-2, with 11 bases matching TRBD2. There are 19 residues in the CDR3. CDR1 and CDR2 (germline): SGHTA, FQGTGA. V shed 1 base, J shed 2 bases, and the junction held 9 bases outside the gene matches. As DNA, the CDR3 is TGTGCCAGCAGCTTAATGGCTAGCGGGAGGCCCGGAAACACCGGGGAGCTGTTTTTT. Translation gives CASSLMASGRPGNTGELFF. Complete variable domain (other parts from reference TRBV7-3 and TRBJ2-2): GAGVSQTPSNKVTEKGKYVELRCDPISGHTALYWYRQSLGQGPEFLIYFQGTGAADDSGLPNDRFFAVRPEGSVSTLKIQRTERGDSAVYLCASSLMASGRPGNTGELFFGEGSRLTVL.

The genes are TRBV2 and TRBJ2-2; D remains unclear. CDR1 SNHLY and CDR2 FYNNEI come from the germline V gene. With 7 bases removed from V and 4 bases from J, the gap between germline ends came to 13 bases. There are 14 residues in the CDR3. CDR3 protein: CASKRVGSTGELFF. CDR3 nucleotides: TGTGCCAGCAAAAGGGTGGGAAGCACCGGGGAGCTGTTTTTT.

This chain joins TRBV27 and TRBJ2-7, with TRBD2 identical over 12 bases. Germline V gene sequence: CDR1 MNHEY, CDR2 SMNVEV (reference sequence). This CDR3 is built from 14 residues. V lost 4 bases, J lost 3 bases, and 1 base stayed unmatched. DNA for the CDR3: TGTGCCAGCAGTTCGACTAGCGGGAGCTACGAGCAGTACTTC. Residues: CASSSTSGSYEQYF.

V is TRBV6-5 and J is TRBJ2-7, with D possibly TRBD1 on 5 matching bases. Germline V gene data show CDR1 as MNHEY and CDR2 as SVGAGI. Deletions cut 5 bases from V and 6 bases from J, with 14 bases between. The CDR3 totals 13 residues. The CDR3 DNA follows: TGTGCCAGCAGTCCCGAACAGGTTTCCGAGCAGTACTTC. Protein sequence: CASSPEQVSEQYF.

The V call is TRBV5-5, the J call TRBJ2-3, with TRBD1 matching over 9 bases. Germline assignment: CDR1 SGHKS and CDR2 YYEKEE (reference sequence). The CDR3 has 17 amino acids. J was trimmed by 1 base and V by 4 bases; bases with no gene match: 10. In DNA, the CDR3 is TGTGCCAGCAGCATAGTACAGGGGGCCGTTGGCACAGATACGCAGTATTTT. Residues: CASSIVQGAVGTDTQYF.

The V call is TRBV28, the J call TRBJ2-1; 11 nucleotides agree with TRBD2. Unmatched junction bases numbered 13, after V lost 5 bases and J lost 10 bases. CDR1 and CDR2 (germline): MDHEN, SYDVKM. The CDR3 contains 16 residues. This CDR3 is CASSPRGSGRANEQFF. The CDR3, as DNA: TGTGCCAGCAGTCCCCGTGGTAGCGGGAGGGCCAACGAGCAGTTCTTC. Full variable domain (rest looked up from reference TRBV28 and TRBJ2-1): DVKVTQSSRYLVKRTGEKVFLECVQDMDHENMFWYRQDPGLGLRLIYFSYDVKMKEKGDIPEGYSVSREKKERFSLILESASTNQTSMYLCASSPRGSGRANEQFFGPGTRLTVL.

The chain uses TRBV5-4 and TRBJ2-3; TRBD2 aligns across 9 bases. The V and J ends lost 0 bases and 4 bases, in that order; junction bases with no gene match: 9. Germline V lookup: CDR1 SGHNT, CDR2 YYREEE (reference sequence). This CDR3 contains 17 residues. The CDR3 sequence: CASSLGAAGLAADTQYF. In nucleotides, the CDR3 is TGTGCCAGCAGCTTGGGCGCCGCGGGACTAGCAGCAGATACGCAGTATTTT.

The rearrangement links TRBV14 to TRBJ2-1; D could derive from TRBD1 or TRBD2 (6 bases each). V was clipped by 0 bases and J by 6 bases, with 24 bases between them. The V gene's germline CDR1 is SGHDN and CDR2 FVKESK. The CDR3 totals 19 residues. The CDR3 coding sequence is TGTGCCAGCAGCCAAGAGTTACCCCCACTCGGGGGCTTGGGCAATGAGCAGTTCTTC. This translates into CASSQELPPLGGLGNEQFF.

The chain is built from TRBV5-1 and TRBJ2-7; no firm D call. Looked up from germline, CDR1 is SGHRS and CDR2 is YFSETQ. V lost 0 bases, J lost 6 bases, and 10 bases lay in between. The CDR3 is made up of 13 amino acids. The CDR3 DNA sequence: TGCGCCAGCAGCTTGGGGGCAGGACCCGAGCAGTACTTC. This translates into CASSLGAGPEQYF. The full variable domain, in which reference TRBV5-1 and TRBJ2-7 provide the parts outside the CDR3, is KAGVTQTPRYLIKTRGQQVTLSCSPISGHRSVSWYQQTPGQGLQFLFEYFSETQRNKGNFPGRFSGRQFSNSRSEMNVSTLELGDSALYLCASSLGAGPEQYFGPGTRLTVT.

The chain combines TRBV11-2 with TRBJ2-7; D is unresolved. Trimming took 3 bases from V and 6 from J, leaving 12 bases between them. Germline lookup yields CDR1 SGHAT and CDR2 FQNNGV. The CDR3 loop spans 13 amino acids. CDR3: CASSFVQSGEQYF. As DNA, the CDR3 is TGTGCCAGCAGCTTTGTACAGTCCGGCGAGCAGTACTTC.

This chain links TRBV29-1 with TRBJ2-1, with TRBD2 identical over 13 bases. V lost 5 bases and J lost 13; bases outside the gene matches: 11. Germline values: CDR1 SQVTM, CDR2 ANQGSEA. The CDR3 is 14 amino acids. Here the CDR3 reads CSVTSGRAVRSQFF. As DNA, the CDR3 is TGCAGCGTTACTAGCGGGAGGGCCGTCCGGTCACAGTTCTTC.